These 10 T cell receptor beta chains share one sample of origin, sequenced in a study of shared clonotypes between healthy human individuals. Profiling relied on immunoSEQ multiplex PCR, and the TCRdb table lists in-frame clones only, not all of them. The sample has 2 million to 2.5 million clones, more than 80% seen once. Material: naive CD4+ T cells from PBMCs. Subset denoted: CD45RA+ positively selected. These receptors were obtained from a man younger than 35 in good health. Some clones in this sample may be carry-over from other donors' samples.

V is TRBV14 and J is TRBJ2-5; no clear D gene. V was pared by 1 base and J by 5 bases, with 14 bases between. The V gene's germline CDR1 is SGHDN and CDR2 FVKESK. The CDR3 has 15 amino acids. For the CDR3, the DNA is TGTGCCAGCAGCCAAGTCCTTGGGGATGGGGAGACCCAGTACTTC. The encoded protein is CASSQVLGDGETQYF.

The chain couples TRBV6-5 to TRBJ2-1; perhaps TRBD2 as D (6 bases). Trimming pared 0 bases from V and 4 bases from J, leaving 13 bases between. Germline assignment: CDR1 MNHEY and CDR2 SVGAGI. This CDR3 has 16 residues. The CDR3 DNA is TGTGCCAGCAGTTACTCCACTCATGGGGGGTACAATGAGCAGTTCTTC. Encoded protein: CASSYSTHGGYNEQFF.

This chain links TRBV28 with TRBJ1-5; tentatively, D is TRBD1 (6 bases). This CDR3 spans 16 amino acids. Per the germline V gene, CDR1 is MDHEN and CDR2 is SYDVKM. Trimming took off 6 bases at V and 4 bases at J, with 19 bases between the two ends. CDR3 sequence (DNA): TGTGCCAGCAGGGCCCGAGTGGACAGCCTAAATCAGCCCCAGCATTTT. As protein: CASRARVDSLNQPQHF.

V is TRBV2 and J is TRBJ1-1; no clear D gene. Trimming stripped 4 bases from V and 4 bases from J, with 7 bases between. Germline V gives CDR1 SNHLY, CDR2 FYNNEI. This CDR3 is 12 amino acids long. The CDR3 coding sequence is TGTGCCAGCAGTGGAGAAGGCACTGAAGCTTTCTTT. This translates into CASSGEGTEAFF.

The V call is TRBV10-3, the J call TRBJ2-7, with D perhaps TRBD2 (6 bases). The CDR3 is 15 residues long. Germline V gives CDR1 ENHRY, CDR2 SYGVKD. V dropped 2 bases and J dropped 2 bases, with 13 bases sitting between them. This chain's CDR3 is CAISEPGGATYEQYF. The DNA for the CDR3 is TGTGCCATCAGTGAGCCCGGGGGAGCTACCTACGAGCAGTACTTC.

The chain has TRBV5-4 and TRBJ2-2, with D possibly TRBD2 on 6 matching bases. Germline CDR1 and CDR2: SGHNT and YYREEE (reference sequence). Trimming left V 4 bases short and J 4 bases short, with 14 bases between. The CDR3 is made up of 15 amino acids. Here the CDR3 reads CASSPGSRVTGELFF. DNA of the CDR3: TGTGCCAGCAGCCCCGGGAGCCGGGTCACCGGGGAGCTGTTTTTT.

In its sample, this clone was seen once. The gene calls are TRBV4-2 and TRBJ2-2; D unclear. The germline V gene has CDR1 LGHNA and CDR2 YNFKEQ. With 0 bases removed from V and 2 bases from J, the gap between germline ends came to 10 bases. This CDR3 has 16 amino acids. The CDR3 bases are TGTGCCAGCAGCCAAGAATGGCCAGCAAACACCGGGGAGCTGTTTTTT. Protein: CASSQEWPANTGELFF.

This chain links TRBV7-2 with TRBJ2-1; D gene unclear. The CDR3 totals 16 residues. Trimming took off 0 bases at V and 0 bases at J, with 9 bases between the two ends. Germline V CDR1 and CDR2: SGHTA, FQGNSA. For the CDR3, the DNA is TGTGCCAGCAGCTTAGCGGCCTCCCTCTCCTACAATGAGCAGTTCTTC. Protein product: CASSLAASLSYNEQFF.

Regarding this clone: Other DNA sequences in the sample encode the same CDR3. CDR3 loop: CASSLRRNTEAFF. For the CDR3, the DNA is TGTGCCAGCAGCTTAAGGCGGAACACTGAAGCTTTCTTT. This sequence joins TRBV11-2 and TRBJ1-1; D unresolved. Trimming cost V 2 bases and J 1 base, with 5 bases left between them. The CDR3 contains 13 residues. Per the germline V gene, CDR1 is SGHAT and CDR2 is FQNNGV.

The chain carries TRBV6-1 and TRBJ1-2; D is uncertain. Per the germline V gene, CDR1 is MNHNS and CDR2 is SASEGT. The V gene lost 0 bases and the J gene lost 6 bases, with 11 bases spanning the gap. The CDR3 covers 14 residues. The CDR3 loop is CASSEAGRDHGYTF. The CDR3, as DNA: TGTGCCAGCAGTGAAGCCGGGAGGGATCATGGCTACACCTTC.